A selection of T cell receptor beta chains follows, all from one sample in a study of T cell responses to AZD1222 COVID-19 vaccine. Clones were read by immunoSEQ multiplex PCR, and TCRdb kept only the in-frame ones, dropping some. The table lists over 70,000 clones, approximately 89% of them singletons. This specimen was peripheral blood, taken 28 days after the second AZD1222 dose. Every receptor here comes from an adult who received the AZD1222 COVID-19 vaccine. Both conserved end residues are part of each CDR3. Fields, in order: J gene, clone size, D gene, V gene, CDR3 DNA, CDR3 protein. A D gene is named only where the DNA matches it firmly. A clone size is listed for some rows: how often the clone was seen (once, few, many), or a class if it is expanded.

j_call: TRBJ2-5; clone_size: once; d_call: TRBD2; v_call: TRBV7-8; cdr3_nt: TGTGCCAGCAGGGGACTAGCCGGCGAGACCCAGTACTTC; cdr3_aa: CASRGLAGETQYF
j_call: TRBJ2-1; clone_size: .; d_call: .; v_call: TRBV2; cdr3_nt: TGTGCCAGCAGTGACGTGGTAGGGAAGTTCTTC; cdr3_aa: CASSDVVGKFF
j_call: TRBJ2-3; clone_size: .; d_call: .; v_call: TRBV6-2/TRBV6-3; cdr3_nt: TGTGCCAGCAGTTACCCTATCGGGGATACGCAGTATTTT; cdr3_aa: CASSYPIGDTQYF
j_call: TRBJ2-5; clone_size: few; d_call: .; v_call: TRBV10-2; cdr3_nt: TGCGCCAGCAGTGAGTCACCGGAGACCCAGTACTTC; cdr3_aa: CASSESPETQYF
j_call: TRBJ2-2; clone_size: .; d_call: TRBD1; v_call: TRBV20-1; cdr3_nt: TGCAGTGCTAGTACGAAAAGACAGGGGCACACCGGGGAGCTGTTTTTT; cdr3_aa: CSASTKRQGHTGELFF
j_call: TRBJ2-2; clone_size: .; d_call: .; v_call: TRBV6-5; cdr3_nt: TGTGCCAGCAATTCCGGTGGAGAGTCCGGGGAGCTGTTTTTT; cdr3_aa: CASNSGGESGELFF
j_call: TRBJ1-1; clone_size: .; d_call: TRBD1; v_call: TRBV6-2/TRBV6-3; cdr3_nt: TGTGCCAGCAGTTCTGGACAGGGGCGTTACGGGTACACTGAAGCTTTCTTT; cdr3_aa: CASSSGQGRYGYTEAFF
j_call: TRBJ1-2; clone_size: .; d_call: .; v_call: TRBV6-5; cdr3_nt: TGTGCCAGCAGATTTGGTTCTAACTATGGCTACACCTTC; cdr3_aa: CASRFGSNYGYTF
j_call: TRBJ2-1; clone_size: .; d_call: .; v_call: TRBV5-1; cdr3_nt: TGCGCCAGCAGCTTGTGGGGGTCGGGTGAGCAGTTCTTC; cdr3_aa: CASSLWGSGEQFF
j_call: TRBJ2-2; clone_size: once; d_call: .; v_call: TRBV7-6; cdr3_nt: TGTGCCAGCAGCTTATGGACAGACCTACTGACCGGGGAGCTGTTTTTT; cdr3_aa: CASSLWTDLLTGELFF
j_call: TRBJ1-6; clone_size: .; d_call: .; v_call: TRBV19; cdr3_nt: TGTGCCAGTAGTATCCGTTTTGGCTCTGCCACACAGGGTCGGTCACCCCTCCACTTT; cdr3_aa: CASSIRFGSATQGRSPLHF
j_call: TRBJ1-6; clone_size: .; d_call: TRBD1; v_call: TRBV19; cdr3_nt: TGTGCCAGTAGTATGGGACAGAATAATTCACCCCTCCACTTT; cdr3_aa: CASSMGQNNSPLHF
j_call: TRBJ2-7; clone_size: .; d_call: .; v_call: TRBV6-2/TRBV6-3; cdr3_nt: TGTGCCAGCAGTTACGTCCTCCCGAGGTTTTCGGGCGAGCAGTACTTC; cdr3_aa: CASSYVLPRFSGEQYF
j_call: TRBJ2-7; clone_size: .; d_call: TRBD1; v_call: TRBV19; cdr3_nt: TGTGCCAGTAGCGGGGACAGATCCTACGAGCAGTACTTC; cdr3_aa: CASSGDRSYEQYF
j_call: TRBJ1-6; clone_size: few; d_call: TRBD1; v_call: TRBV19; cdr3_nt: TGTGCCAGTAAGTCCCCGGGACAGGGGGCATTGTCACCCCTCCACTTT; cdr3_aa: CASKSPGQGALSPLHF
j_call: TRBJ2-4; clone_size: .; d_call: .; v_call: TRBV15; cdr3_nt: TGTGCCACCAGCGAAGGAGGAATCCTAGCCAAAAACATTCAGTACTTC; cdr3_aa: CATSEGGILAKNIQYF
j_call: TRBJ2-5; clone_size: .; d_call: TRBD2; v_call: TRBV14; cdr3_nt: TGTGCCAGCAGCCCGGGAGGGAGCGAGACCCAGTACTTC; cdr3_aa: CASSPGGSETQYF
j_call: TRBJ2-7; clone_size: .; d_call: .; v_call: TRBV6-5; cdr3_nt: TGTGCCAGCAGTTACTCGTCGACGGGGGCCTACGAGCAGTACTTC; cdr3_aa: CASSYSSTGAYEQYF
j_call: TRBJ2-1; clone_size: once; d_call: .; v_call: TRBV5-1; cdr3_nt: TGCGCCAGCAGCTTCCATACGGGGGTAAACTACAATGAGCAGTTCTTC; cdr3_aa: CASSFHTGVNYNEQFF
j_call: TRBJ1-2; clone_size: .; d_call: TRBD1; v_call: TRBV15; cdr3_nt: TGTGCCACCAGCCGTAGAGGGGGCTTCGACTATGGCTACACCTTC; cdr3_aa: CATSRRGGFDYGYTF
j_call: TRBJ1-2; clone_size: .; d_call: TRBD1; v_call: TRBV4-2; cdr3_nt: TGTGCCAGCAGCCAAGCACAGGGGCGAGCTAACTATGGCTACACCTTC; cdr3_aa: CASSQAQGRANYGYTF
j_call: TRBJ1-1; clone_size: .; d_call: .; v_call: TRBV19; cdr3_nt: TGTGCTACAACGTTATCAGGGTTCACTGAAGCTTTCTTT; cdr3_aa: CATTLSGFTEAFF
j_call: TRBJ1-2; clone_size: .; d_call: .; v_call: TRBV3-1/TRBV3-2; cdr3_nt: TGTGCCAGCAGCCAAGACAGCTCTGGTGGCTACACCTTC; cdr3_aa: CASSQDSSGGYTF
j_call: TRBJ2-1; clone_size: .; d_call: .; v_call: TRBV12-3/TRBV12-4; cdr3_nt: TGTGCCAGCAGTTTTTTCGGTTCAGAGTTCTTC; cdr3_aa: CASSFFGSEFF
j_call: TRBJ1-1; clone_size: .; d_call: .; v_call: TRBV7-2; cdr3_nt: TGTGCCAGCAGCTTAGTAGGGGCGCGTCTAGCTGAAGCTTTCTTT; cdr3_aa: CASSLVGARLAEAFF
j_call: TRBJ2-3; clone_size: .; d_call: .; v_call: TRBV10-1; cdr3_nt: TGCGCCAGCAGTGAGTCCCCAACCTTAGATACGCAGTATTTT; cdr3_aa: CASSESPTLDTQYF
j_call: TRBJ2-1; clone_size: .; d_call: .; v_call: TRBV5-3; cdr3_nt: TGTGCCAGACGAGAGGTCCGGGAAATCTACAATGAGCAGTTCTTC; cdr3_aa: CARREVREIYNEQFF
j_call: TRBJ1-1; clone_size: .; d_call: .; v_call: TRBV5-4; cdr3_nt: TGTGCCAGCAGCCCGGACGGGTTTGAAGCTTTCTTT; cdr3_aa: CASSPDGFEAFF
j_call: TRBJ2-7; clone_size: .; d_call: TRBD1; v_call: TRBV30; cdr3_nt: TGTGCCTGGAGCATACAGGGGGCAACGGTCGAGCAGTACTTC; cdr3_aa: CAWSIQGATVEQYF
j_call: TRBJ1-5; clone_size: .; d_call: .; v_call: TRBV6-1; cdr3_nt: TGTGCCAGCAGTGAAGCGCCGGTAATCGGCAATCAGCCCCAGCATTTT; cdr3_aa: CASSEAPVIGNQPQHF
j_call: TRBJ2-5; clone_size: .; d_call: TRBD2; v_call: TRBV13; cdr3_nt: TGTGCCAGCAGCCCCCTCGGGGCGGGGGGGCTTCAAGAGACCCAGTACTTC; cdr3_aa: CASSPLGAGGLQETQYF
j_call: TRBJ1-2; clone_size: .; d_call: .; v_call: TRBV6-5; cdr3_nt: TGTGCCAGCAGTTACTCGCGGGGGCTTAACTATGGCTACACCTTC; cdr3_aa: CASSYSRGLNYGYTF
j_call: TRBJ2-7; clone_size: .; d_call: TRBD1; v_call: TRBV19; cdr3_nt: TGTGCCAGTAGTTACGGACAGGGCCTATCCTACGAGCAGTACTTC; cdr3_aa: CASSYGQGLSYEQYF
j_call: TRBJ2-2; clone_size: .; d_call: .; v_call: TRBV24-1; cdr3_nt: TGTGCCACCAGTGATGCTCAGGGACTCACCGGGGAGCTGTTTTTT; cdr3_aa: CATSDAQGLTGELFF
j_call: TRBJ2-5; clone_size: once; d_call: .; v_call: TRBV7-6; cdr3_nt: TGTGCCAGCAGCTACTCCTCAGAGACCCAGTACTTC; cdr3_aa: CASSYSSETQYF
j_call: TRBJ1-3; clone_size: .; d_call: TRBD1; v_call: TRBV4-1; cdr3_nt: TGCGCCAGCAGCCAACCGGGACAGGGGGCGCTGGGAAACACCATATATTTT; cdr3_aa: CASSQPGQGALGNTIYF
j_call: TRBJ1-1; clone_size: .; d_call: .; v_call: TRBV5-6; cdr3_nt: TGTGCCAGCAGCTTGGATATGGGGTGGGGGTCGAACACTGAAGCTTTCTTT; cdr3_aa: CASSLDMGWGSNTEAFF
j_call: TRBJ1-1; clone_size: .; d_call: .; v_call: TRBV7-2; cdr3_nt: TGTGCCAGCAGCTTACGGGCTCCCACTGAAGCTTTCTTT; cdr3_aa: CASSLRAPTEAFF
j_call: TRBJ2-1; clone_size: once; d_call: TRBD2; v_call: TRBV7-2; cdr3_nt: TGTGCCAGCAGCGCAACTAGCGGGGGGGCGGGAGAGCAGTTCTTC; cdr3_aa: CASSATSGGAGEQFF
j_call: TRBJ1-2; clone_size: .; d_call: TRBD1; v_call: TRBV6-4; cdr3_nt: TGTGCCAGCAAGTACAGGGGGGCGTTTTGGGGCTACACCTTC; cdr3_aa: CASKYRGAFWGYTF
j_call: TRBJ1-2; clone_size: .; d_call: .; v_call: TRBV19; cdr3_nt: TGTGCCAGTAGTGGGACGGTGAACTATGGCTACACCTTC; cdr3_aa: CASSGTVNYGYTF
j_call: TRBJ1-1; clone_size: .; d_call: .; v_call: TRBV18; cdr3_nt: TGTGCCAGCTTTCAACAGGGAACGAACACTGAAGCTTTCTTT; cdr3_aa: CASFQQGTNTEAFF
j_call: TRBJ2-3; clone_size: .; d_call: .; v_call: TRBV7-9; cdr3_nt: TGTGCCAGCAGCCATTCAGATACGCAGTATTTT; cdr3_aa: CASSHSDTQYF
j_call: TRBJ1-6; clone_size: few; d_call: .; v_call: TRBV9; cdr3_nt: TGTGCCAGCAGCGTAGGGCAGGAAAATTCACCCCTCCACTTT; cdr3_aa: CASSVGQENSPLHF
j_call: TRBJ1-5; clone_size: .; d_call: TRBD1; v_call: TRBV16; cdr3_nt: TGTGCCAGCAGCCAATTGGACAGGGACGATGATCAGCCCCAGCATTTT; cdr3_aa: CASSQLDRDDDQPQHF